A single sample is the source of the 18 T cell receptor beta chains below, sequenced in a study of cytomegalovirus exposure and HLA in healthy donors. Amplification used 60 Vbeta primers and 13 Jbeta primers. Data came from immunoSEQ multiplex PCR; TCRdb stores just in-frame clones and leaves some out. This table holds about 200,000 clones, just under 70% found once. Sequencing input: PBMCs. The receptors were sampled from a man aged 40-55 years in good health and CMV-seropositive.

The J gene is TRBJ2-4, the V gene TRBV30; the match to TRBD1 covers 7 bases. CDR1 GTSNPN and CDR2 SVGIG come from the germline V gene (reference sequence). This CDR3 is 16 amino acids long. V dropped 0 bases and J dropped 2; count of bases not matched to a gene: 7. Here the CDR3 DNA reads TGTGCCTGGAGTGTCCCAGACAGGGTACCCAAAAACATTCAGTACTTC. Amino acids: CAWSVPDRVPKNIQYF.

The chain couples TRBV7-8 to TRBJ1-5; possibly TRBD1 for D (5 bases). With 3 bases removed from V and 5 bases from J, the gap between germline ends came to 20 bases. The CDR3 is 17 residues long. The germline V gene has CDR1 SGHVS and CDR2 FQNEAQ. CDR3 sequence: CASSFSGRALVDQPQHF. DNA for the CDR3: TGTGCCAGCAGCTTTTCAGGGAGGGCCCTGGTTGATCAGCCCCAGCATTTT.

This clone came up once. The chain has TRBV7-8 and TRBJ1-2; tentatively, D is TRBD1 (6 bases). Germline V gene data show CDR1 as SGHVS and CDR2 as FQNEAQ. V lost 5 bases and J lost 8, with 24 bases in between. The CDR3 length is 16 residues. The CDR3 here is CASSPIRLGGTRGYTF. CDR3 DNA: TGTGCCAGCAGCCCCATCAGGTTAGGGGGAACGAGAGGCTACACCTTC.

The chain links TRBV4-1 to TRBJ2-7; maybe TRBD1 (5 bases). The germline gives CDR1 MGHRA, CDR2 YSYEKL. V shed 4 bases and J shed 0 bases, with 13 bases lying between them. This CDR3 contains 15 residues. The CDR3 nucleotides read TGCGCCAGCAGCCTCTATTTGGACATCTCCTACGAGCAGTACTTC. The encoded protein is CASSLYLDISYEQYF.

This clone was detected once. V gene TRBV19 combines with J gene TRBJ1-1, with D possibly TRBD1 on 5 matching bases. Germline CDR1 LNHDA, CDR2 SQIVND (reference sequence). The ends were cut back, 5 bases at V and 0 bases at J, with 10 bases in the middle. This CDR3 is 14 amino acids long. The CDR3 loop is CASSRGGMNTEAFF. In DNA, the CDR3 is TGTGCCAGTAGTCGGGGGGGGATGAACACTGAAGCTTTCTTT.

The chain couples TRBV6-6 to TRBJ1-1; weak D call: TRBD1 (5 bases). The CDR3 is 14 amino acids. Germline values: CDR1 MNHNY, CDR2 SVGAGI (reference sequence). V dropped 7 bases and J dropped 3 bases, with 15 bases sitting between them. The CDR3 nucleotides are TGTGCCAGCACCCCAGGTCGGGGGTACACTGAAGCTTTCTTT. This sequence encodes CASTPGRGYTEAFF.

The chain carries TRBV5-8 and TRBJ1-2; no clear D gene. Per the germline V gene, CDR1 is SGHTS and CDR2 is YDEGEE. Between the trimmed V and J ends, which lost 2 bases and 2 bases, there was a span of 13 bases. The CDR3 consists of 15 residues. The chain's CDR3 is CASSFRRITNYGYTF. DNA of the CDR3: TGTGCCAGCAGCTTCCGTCGAATAACAAACTATGGCTACACCTTC.

V gene TRBV2 combines with J gene TRBJ2-5, with D hard to call. The J call may be mistaken, given a closer DNA end match to TRBJ2-7. The CDR3 runs 14 residues. Germline CDR1 is SNHLY and CDR2 is FYNNEI. CDR3 loop: CASSAPTVSYEQYF. CDR3 nucleotide sequence: TGTGCCAGCAGTGCCCCTACCGTCTCCTACGAGCAGTACTTC.

The CDR3 bases are TGCGCCAGCAGCTTGGGACTGTACTATGGCTACACCTTC. Amino acids: CASSLGLYYGYTF. J is TRBJ1-2 and V is TRBV5-1; the D is unclear. Germline V lookup: CDR1 SGHRS, CDR2 YFSETQ. This CDR3 is 13 amino acids long. Trimming left V 0 bases short and J 3 bases short, with 6 bases between. The entire variable domain, with the rest obtained from reference TRBV5-1 and TRBJ1-2, is as follows: KAGVTQTPRYLIKTRGQQVTLSCSPISGHRSVSWYQQTPGQGLQFLFEYFSETQRNKGNFPGRFSGRQFSNSRSEMNVSTLELGDSALYLCASSLGLYYGYTFGSGTRLTVV.

This chain connects TRBV27 to TRBJ2-5; possible D gene TRBD1, 5 bases. The closer fit of TRBJ2-7 to the DNA end suggests the J call may be wrong. Germline V gene lookup returns CDR1 MNHEY and CDR2 SMNVEV (reference sequence). This CDR3 spans 17 amino acids. CDR3 coding DNA: TGTGCCAGCAGTACGAAGGGTGGGGCGTTGAGCTCCTACGAGCAGTACTTC. Encoded protein: CASSTKGGALSSYEQYF.

This clone was seen a few times. The rearrangement joins TRBV7-2 to TRBJ1-4, with 9 bases aligning to TRBD1. The junction had 2 bases not matched to a gene; V was cut back by 3 bases and J by 0 bases. Germline assignment: CDR1 SGHTA and CDR2 FQGNSA. The CDR3 is made up of 16 amino acids. The CDR3 is CASSLGQGTTNEKLFF. CDR3 nucleotide sequence: TGTGCCAGCAGCTTGGGACAGGGCACAACTAATGAAAAACTGTTTTTT.

This sequence joins TRBV6-5 and TRBJ1-5, with 7 bases matching TRBD1. The V gene end was trimmed by 8 bases and the J gene end by 7 bases; junction bases not matched to a gene: 8. This CDR3 is built from 13 residues. Germline V gene data show CDR1 as MNHEY and CDR2 as SVGAGI. CDR3 sequence reads: CASLDRVRQPQHF. In DNA form, the CDR3 reads TGTGCCAGCCTAGACAGGGTACGACAGCCCCAGCATTTT.

As concerns this clone: Other nucleotide sequences in the sample specify the same CDR3. The V call is TRBV19, the J call TRBJ1-1; 7 nucleotides align to TRBD1. The CDR3 totals 13 residues. Trimming at V came to 6 bases and at J to 3 bases, leaving 4 bases not matched to a gene. The germline gives CDR1 LNHDA, CDR2 SQIVND (reference sequence). CDR3 loop: CASSTTGDTEAFF. CDR3 DNA sequence: TGTGCCAGTAGCACCACAGGGGACACTGAAGCTTTCTTT.

The genes are TRBV7-9 and TRBJ1-2; possible D gene TRBD1, 6 bases. CDR3 length: 13 residues. Deletions cut 3 bases from V and 8 bases from J, with 13 bases between. CDR1 SEHNR and CDR2 FQNEAQ come from the germline V gene (reference sequence). The CDR3: CASSFTGLGGYTF. CDR3 DNA sequence: TGTGCCAGCAGCTTTACAGGGCTCGGAGGCTACACCTTC.

The rearrangement uses TRBV5-6 and TRBJ2-7, with D possibly TRBD1 on 6 matching bases. Trimming shortened V by 0 bases and J by 4 bases, and 14 bases separated the two germline ends. The CDR3 covers 15 residues. From germline, CDR1 is SGHDT and CDR2 YYEEEE. This CDR3 is CASSLGDMNLYEQYF. In nucleotides, the CDR3 is TGTGCCAGCAGCTTGGGGGACATGAATCTGTACGAGCAGTACTTC. The variable domain in full, with the rest retrieved from reference TRBV5-6 and TRBJ2-7, is DAGVTQSPTHLIKTRGQQVTLRCSPKSGHDTVSWYQQALGQGPQFIFQYYEEEERQRGNFPDRFSGHQFPNYSSELNVNALLLGDSALYLCASSLGDMNLYEQYFGPGTRLTVT.

The CDR3 loop is CAISESWTGEKTQYF. For the CDR3, the DNA is TGTGCCATCAGTGAGTCGTGGACAGGGGAAAAGACCCAGTACTTC. The V and J genes are TRBV10-3 and TRBJ2-5, with 9 nucleotides matching TRBD1. V shed 0 bases and J 6 bases; nucleotides not matched to a gene: 5. The CDR3 extends over 15 amino acids. CDR1 and CDR2 from the germline V gene are ENHRY and SYGVKD.

This clone was counted only a few times. The rearrangement uses TRBV5-1 and TRBJ1-1; D unresolved. Between the trimmed V and J ends, which lost 4 bases and 0 bases, there was a span of 13 bases. The germline V gene has CDR1 SGHRS and CDR2 YFSETQ. This CDR3 is 15 amino acids long. CDR3 coding DNA: TGCGCCAGCAGCCCCGGGTCTATGATGAACACTGAAGCTTTCTTT. Its translation: CASSPGSMMNTEAFF.

The table lists this clone with a few counts. The gene calls are TRBV27 and TRBJ2-1; 15 bases agree with TRBD2. The V and J ends lost 5 bases and 6 bases, in that order; junction bases with no gene match: 5. Germline V gene lookup returns CDR1 MNHEY and CDR2 SMNVEV (reference sequence). The CDR3 runs to 16 residues. CDR3 bases: TGTGCCAGCAGTCCTCGGACTAGCGGGGGGGTCAATGAGCAGTTCTTC. This sequence encodes CASSPRTSGGVNEQFF.